Each of the 26 T cell receptor beta chains below was sequenced from the same sample in a study of blood T cell repertoires in COVID-19. Profiling relied on immunoSEQ multiplex PCR, and the TCRdb table lists in-frame clones only, not all of them. The sample carries 250,000 to 300,000 clones, approximately 89% recorded once. Sequencing used PBMCs or T cells enriched from blood (not recorded which). These receptors came from a woman aged 60-75 years who had recovered from COVID-19.

The J gene is TRBJ2-2, the V gene TRBV5-5; D gene ambiguous. The CDR3 is 15 amino acids. CDR1 and CDR2 (germline): SGHKS, YYEKEE (reference sequence). The V and J ends lost 6 bases and 3 bases respectively, with 15 bases between them. CDR3: CASTTPPVYTGELFF. CDR3 DNA: TGTGCCAGCACCACCCCTCCAGTTTACACCGGGGAGCTGTTTTTT.

This chain connects TRBV15 to TRBJ2-1; 11 bases align to TRBD2. Trimming removed 2 bases from V and 7 bases from J; junction bases left unmatched: 10. The germline V gene has CDR1 LNHNV and CDR2 YYDKDF (reference sequence). This CDR3 region has 17 residues. The CDR3 sequence is CATSRSGVAGGMNEQFF. The CDR3 DNA is TGTGCCACCAGCAGATCGGGCGTAGCGGGAGGGATGAATGAGCAGTTCTTC.

This chain joins TRBV12-5 and TRBJ2-5; perhaps TRBD2 as D (5 bases). Trimming took off 6 bases at V and 5 bases at J, with 10 bases between the two ends. CDR3 size: 12 residues. CDR1 and CDR2 (germline): LGHNT, FRNRAP. CDR3 sequence: CASGLARETQYF. CDR3 bases: TGTGCTAGTGGGCTAGCTCGGGAGACCCAGTACTTC.

The CDR3 is CASSLGHYNEQFF. In nucleotides, the CDR3 is TGCGCCAGCAGCTTGGGTCACTACAATGAGCAGTTCTTC. The gene calls are TRBV5-1 and TRBJ2-1, with D hard to call. Per germline, CDR1 SGHRS and CDR2 YFSETQ. The CDR3 loop spans 13 amino acids. V lost 0 bases and J lost 3, with 4 bases in between.

J is TRBJ2-1 and V is TRBV6-5; tentatively, D is TRBD2 (5 bases). The CDR3 is 15 amino acids. Trimming left V 3 bases short and J 9 bases short, with 18 bases between. Per germline, CDR1 MNHEY and CDR2 SVGAGI. CDR3 nucleotides: TGTGCCAGCAGTTATCGGTTCGGGGTGGGTAGTGAGCAGTTCTTC. The encoded protein is CASSYRFGVGSEQFF.

This clone was counted between two and nine times. The chain recombines TRBV9 with TRBJ2-1; 10 bases are a match to TRBD2. Germline-derived CDR1 and CDR2 are SGDLS and YYNGEE. The CDR3 loop spans 18 amino acids. The J segment lost 6 bases and the V segment lost 4 bases, leaving 16 bases of the junction unmatched. The CDR3 here is CASSPRHLAGVRSNEQFF. DNA for the CDR3: TGTGCCAGCAGCCCGAGACATCTAGCGGGGGTTCGGAGCAATGAGCAGTTCTTC.

Of note for this clone: The same CDR3 can be traced to other DNA sequences in this sample. The rearrangement uses TRBV9 and TRBJ2-1; D may be TRBD2 (6 bases). With 4 bases removed from V and 9 bases from J, the gap between germline ends came to 8 bases. This CDR3 is 11 amino acids long. Germline CDR1 reads SGDLS; CDR2 reads YYNGEE. The CDR3 sequence is CASSPGGEQFF. The CDR3 DNA reads as TGTGCCAGCAGCCCCGGGGGTGAGCAGTTCTTC.

The chain carries TRBV5-1 and TRBJ2-1; D may be TRBD2 (6 bases). Trimming shortened V by 3 bases and J by 3 bases, and 19 bases separated the two germline ends. This CDR3 comprises 17 residues. The V gene's germline CDR1 is SGHRS and CDR2 YFSETQ. This chain's CDR3 is CASSWGLGGSYYNEQFF. DNA for the CDR3: TGCGCCAGCAGCTGGGGGTTGGGGGGTTCTTACTACAATGAGCAGTTCTTC.

The chain links TRBV12-5 to TRBJ2-1; possibly TRBD2 for D (6 bases). The CDR3 is 14 amino acids. V gave up 3 bases and J gave up 0 bases, with 6 bases separating them. CDR1 LGHNT and CDR2 FRNRAP come from the germline V gene. The CDR3 nucleotides are TGTGCTAGTGGTTTAGCGGGCTCCTACAATGAGCAGTTCTTC. It encodes CASGLAGSYNEQFF.

The rearrangement links TRBV24-1 to TRBJ2-7, with TRBD1 as a possible D gene (5 bases). This CDR3 has 12 amino acids. The V and J ends lost 8 bases and 5 bases respectively, with 12 bases between them. The V gene's germline CDR1 is KGHDR and CDR2 SFDVKD. CDR3 region: CATKGLGNEQYF. In DNA, the CDR3 is TGTGCCACCAAGGGGCTAGGGAACGAGCAGTACTTC.

The chain uses TRBV19 and TRBJ1-1, with TRBD1 as a possible D gene (5 bases). Trimming took 8 bases from V and 0 from J, leaving 13 bases between them. The CDR3 runs to 14 residues. CDR1 is LNHDA, CDR2 SQIVND, per germline (reference sequence). This CDR3 is CASSLGGMNTEAFF. CDR3 DNA sequence: TGTGCCAGTTCTCTGGGGGGAATGAACACTGAAGCTTTCTTT.

The chain employs TRBV6-6 and TRBJ1-1; the match to TRBD1 covers 7 bases. Losses at the gene ends were 7 bases for V and 5 bases for J; bases not matched to a gene: 10. Germline assignment: CDR1 MNHNY and CDR2 SVGAGI (reference sequence). The CDR3 totals 14 residues. The CDR3 DNA reads as TGTGCCAGCACCTCGGGACAGCCCGGAACTGAAGCTTTCTTT. As protein: CASTSGQPGTEAFF.

V and J are TRBV30 and TRBJ1-1; tentative D call: TRBD1 (5 bases). The V gene lost 5 bases and the J gene lost 5 bases, with 18 bases spanning the gap. Germline V gene lookup returns CDR1 GTSNPN and CDR2 SVGIG (reference sequence). The CDR3 extends over 14 amino acids. The CDR3 loop reads CAWETKSGRTEAFF. The CDR3 DNA is TGTGCCTGGGAGACGAAGTCAGGGCGGACTGAAGCTTTCTTT.

This rearrangement joins TRBV7-9 to TRBJ1-1; D unclear. Per the germline V gene, CDR1 is SEHNR and CDR2 is FQNEAQ (reference sequence). V shed 1 base and J shed 4 bases, with 13 bases lying between them. The CDR3 totals 15 residues. The CDR3: CASSLVAGRTTEAFF. The CDR3 bases are TGTGCCAGCAGCTTAGTCGCGGGGAGGACCACTGAAGCTTTCTTT.

The V call is TRBV27, the J call TRBJ2-1, with D possibly matching TRBD2 (6 bases). The CDR3 extends over 11 amino acids. The V and J ends lost 7 bases and 10 bases respectively, with 11 bases between them. Per the germline V gene, CDR1 is MNHEY and CDR2 is SMNVEV (reference sequence). The CDR3 is CASKEGREQFF. The CDR3 DNA sequence: TGTGCCAGCAAGGAGGGACGAGAGCAGTTCTTC.

The chain joins TRBV7-9 to TRBJ1-2; no reliable D call. Germline V gives CDR1 SEHNR, CDR2 FQNEAQ (reference sequence). This CDR3 comprises 16 residues. V was shortened by 5 bases and J by 1 base, with 17 bases between the two germline ends. As DNA, the CDR3 is TGTGCCAGCAGCCCACTGCGAATGGTCATTAACTATGGCTACACCTTC. Translating gives CASSPLRMVINYGYTF.

The genes are TRBV9 and TRBJ1-2; no firm D call. Trimming removed 1 base from V and 2 bases from J, with 6 bases in between. The CDR3 sequence is 13 residues long. Germline V CDR1 and CDR2: SGDLS, YYNGEE. CDR3 nucleotides: TGTGCCAGCAGCGTAACAGAGAACTATGGCTACACCTTC. It is translated as CASSVTENYGYTF.

The chain uses TRBV5-8 and TRBJ1-6; no clear D. Trimming shortened V by 6 bases and J by 3 bases, and 22 bases separated the two germline ends. Looked up from germline, CDR1 is SGHTS and CDR2 is YDEGEE. There are 18 residues in the CDR3. The CDR3 bases are TGTGCCAGCATAACCCCCCCGCAGCGCAGAAGCTATAATTCACCCCTCCACTTT. It yields the protein CASITPPQRRSYNSPLHF.

The J gene is TRBJ2-1, the V gene TRBV10-1; 10 nucleotides match TRBD2. This CDR3 is 16 amino acids long. Germline V gene sequence: CDR1 WNHNN, CDR2 SYGVQD (reference sequence). The V segment lost 0 bases and the J segment 7 bases; nucleotides outside the gene matches: 6. CDR3 coding DNA: TGCGCCAGCAGTGAGTCTTGGCTAGCGGGAGTTAATGAGCAGTTCTTC. Its protein product is CASSESWLAGVNEQFF.

The sample holds one count of this clone. The chain uses TRBV3-1 (or the pseudogene TRBV3-2) and TRBJ1-2, with 8 positions matching TRBD1. The CDR3 covers 15 residues. The V gene's germline CDR1 is LGHDT and CDR2 YNNKEL (reference sequence). J was trimmed by 8 bases and V by 0 bases; bases with no gene match: 8. The DNA of the CDR3 is TGTGCCAGCAGCCAAGATAGTCAGGGGGCAAGAGGCTACACCTTC. It specifies CASSQDSQGARGYTF.

This chain connects TRBV11-2 to TRBJ2-1; D unresolved. CDR1 is SGHAT and CDR2 is FQNNGV in the germline V gene. The CDR3 covers 14 residues. V lost 7 bases and J lost 4, with 14 bases in between. This CDR3 is CASTPGAYYNEQFF. The CDR3 coding sequence is TGTGCCAGCACACCCGGAGCTTATTACAATGAGCAGTTCTTC.

The chain is built from TRBV10-1 and TRBJ1-2; D is ambiguous. Trimming shortened V by 3 bases and J by 5 bases, and 13 bases separated the two germline ends. The CDR3 has 14 amino acids. Per germline, CDR1 WNHNN and CDR2 SYGVQD (reference sequence). CDR3 coding DNA: TGCGCCAGCAGTGATGAGACACAACCTTATGGCTACACCTTC. Residues: CASSDETQPYGYTF.

The chain uses TRBV3-1 (or the pseudogene TRBV3-2) and TRBJ1-5; TRBD1 might be the D (5 bases). Trimming removed 4 bases at V and 0 bases at J, with 13 bases between. Germline loops: CDR1 LGHDT, CDR2 YNNKEL (reference sequence). CDR3 length equals 16 residues. The CDR3 region is CASSLEGAYSNQPQHF. The CDR3 DNA is TGTGCCAGCAGCCTTGAAGGGGCTTATAGCAATCAGCCCCAGCATTTT.

The rearrangement joins TRBV12-3 or TRBV12-4 to TRBJ1-5, with TRBD1 identical over 7 bases. This CDR3 is 13 amino acids long. With V trimmed by 5 bases and J by 5 bases, 3 bases remained unmatched. Here the CDR3 DNA reads TGTGCCAGCAGTGGCACAGGGGATCAGCCCCAGCATTTT. Its translation: CASSGTGDQPQHF.

This chain connects TRBV2 to TRBJ2-2, with TRBD2 as a possible D gene (5 bases). The CDR3 runs 17 residues. Trimming shortened V by 7 bases and J by 0 bases, and 18 bases separated the two germline ends. From germline, CDR1 is SNHLY and CDR2 FYNNEI. In nucleotides, the CDR3 is TGTGCCAGCACCTCCTACCGGGGAACGACGAACACCGGGGAGCTGTTTTTT. It codes for CASTSYRGTTNTGELFF.

The chain recombines TRBV1 with TRBJ2-1; the DNA was not used to check the table's D call, TRBD2. TRBV1 is termed a pseudogene. This CDR3 region has 16 residues. The CDR3 reads CTSSQETSGGYNEQFF. The DNA for the CDR3 is TGCACCAGCAGCCAAGAAACTAGCGGGGGGTACAATGAGCAGTTCTTC.